The text below deals with one T cell receptor beta chain. Its antigen is not identified. CDR3 length: 16 residues. In germline, CDR1 is SGHAT, CDR2 FQNNGV. With 5 bases removed from V and 0 bases from J, the gap between germline ends came to 14 bases. These data come from a study of Ad26.COV2.S vaccination and SARS-CoV-2 variants. The study, taken as a whole, reports: Vaccinees and placebo recipients showed similar non-spike TCR breadth. Ad26.COV2.S recipients had broader spike-specific TCRs (P = 0.0014).

Sequencing was performed with immunoSEQ multiplex PCR; in TCRdb, only in-frame clones are kept and a portion is missing. Of 300,000 to 400,000 clones in the sample, roughly 94% were seen once. The receptor's source is a human donor who had recovered from COVID-19. The J gene is TRBJ1-3, the V gene TRBV11-2, with D uncertain. Specimen: peripheral blood, collected after recovery from COVID-19. The CDR3: CASSPRTIVSGNTIYF. The CDR3 region has the DNA TGTGCCAGCAGCCCCCGGACCATTGTCTCTGGAAACACCATATATTTT.